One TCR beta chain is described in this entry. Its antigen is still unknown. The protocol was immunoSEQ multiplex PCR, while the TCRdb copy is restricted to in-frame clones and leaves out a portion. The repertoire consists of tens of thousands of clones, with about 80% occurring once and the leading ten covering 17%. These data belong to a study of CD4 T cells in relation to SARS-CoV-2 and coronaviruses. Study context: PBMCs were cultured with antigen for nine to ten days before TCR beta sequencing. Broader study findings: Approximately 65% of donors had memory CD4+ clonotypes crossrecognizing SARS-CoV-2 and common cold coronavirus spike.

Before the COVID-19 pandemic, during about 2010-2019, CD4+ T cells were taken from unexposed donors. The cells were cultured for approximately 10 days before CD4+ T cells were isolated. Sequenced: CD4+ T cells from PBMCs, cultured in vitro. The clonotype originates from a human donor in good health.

As DNA, the CDR3 is TGTGCCAGTAGCAATGGTTACTCTGGAAACACCATATATTTT. It specifies CASSNGYSGNTIYF. The rearrangement uses TRBV19 and TRBJ1-3; D is ambiguous. This CDR3 region has 14 residues. Per the germline V gene, CDR1 is LNHDA and CDR2 is SQIVND (reference sequence). V gave up 6 bases and J gave up 0 bases, with 9 bases separating them.